These T cell receptor beta chains were read from a single sample in a study of identical twins. MiXCR, run by TCRdb on the 5' RACE reads, gives a single entry per CDR3 protein. The profile shows just over 450,000 distinct CDR3 sequences, 13% to 15% of them singletons. This sample was also put to use in a study of yellow fever vaccine responses in identical twins.

The sequenced material came from CD4+ T cells sorted from blood. Receptors were obtained from a woman under 30 in good health. Both conserved end residues are part of each CDR3. A D gene is named only where the DNA matches it firmly.

v_call: TRBV12-5; d_call: TRBD1; j_call: TRBJ1-1; cdr3_aa: CASGLSQKQGRNTEAFF
v_call: TRBV4-3; d_call: TRBD2; j_call: TRBJ2-5; cdr3_aa: CASSQAPTPSGSLPTQYF
v_call: TRBV4-2; d_call: .; j_call: TRBJ2-7; cdr3_aa: CASSQEGHPSSYEQYF
v_call: TRBV20-1; d_call: .; j_call: TRBJ2-1; cdr3_aa: CSARDLGASYNEQFF
v_call: TRBV12-3/TRBV12-4; d_call: .; j_call: TRBJ2-7; cdr3_aa: CASRRRNEQYF
v_call: TRBV9; d_call: .; j_call: TRBJ2-7; cdr3_aa: CASSVQGALPYEQYF
v_call: TRBV5-1; d_call: TRBD1; j_call: TRBJ2-7; cdr3_aa: CASNRQGSYEQYF
v_call: TRBV20-1; d_call: TRBD2; j_call: TRBJ2-7; cdr3_aa: CSARTGTSGRTYEQYF
v_call: TRBV12-3/TRBV12-4; d_call: TRBD1; j_call: TRBJ2-4; cdr3_aa: CASSDRGRKNIQYF
v_call: TRBV7-8; d_call: .; j_call: TRBJ1-1; cdr3_aa: CASSLSRMNTEAFF
v_call: TRBV12-3/TRBV12-4; d_call: .; j_call: TRBJ2-7; cdr3_aa: CASSPVFRATYEQYF
v_call: TRBV20-1; d_call: TRBD1; j_call: TRBJ2-7; cdr3_aa: CSARERDRTGKHEQYF
v_call: TRBV20-1; d_call: .; j_call: TRBJ2-5; cdr3_aa: CSARVGGETQYF
v_call: TRBV5-1; d_call: .; j_call: TRBJ2-3; cdr3_aa: CASNRIQGTDTQYF
v_call: TRBV6-5; d_call: TRBD1; j_call: TRBJ2-3; cdr3_aa: CASSYFGRGRGGTQYF
v_call: TRBV12-3/TRBV12-4; d_call: TRBD1; j_call: TRBJ2-7; cdr3_aa: CASSPDRGGSYEQYF
v_call: TRBV5-1; d_call: .; j_call: TRBJ1-5; cdr3_aa: CASWAQPQHF
v_call: TRBV5-1; d_call: .; j_call: TRBJ1-1; cdr3_aa: CASSLPGTGTEAFF
v_call: TRBV6-5; d_call: TRBD1; j_call: TRBJ2-7; cdr3_aa: CASSYWTGTHEQYF
v_call: TRBV2; d_call: .; j_call: TRBJ2-5; cdr3_aa: CASSGWGRETQYF
v_call: TRBV28; d_call: .; j_call: TRBJ2-1; cdr3_aa: CAIQGYSEQFF
v_call: TRBV5-1; d_call: .; j_call: TRBJ2-5; cdr3_aa: CASGTGELRETQYF
v_call: TRBV4-2; d_call: TRBD1; j_call: TRBJ2-2; cdr3_aa: CASSQVPPDRGLTGELFF
v_call: TRBV3-1; d_call: TRBD1; j_call: TRBJ2-7; cdr3_aa: CASSQDPGTGSYEQYF
v_call: TRBV19; d_call: .; j_call: TRBJ1-3; cdr3_aa: CASSMGGSSGNTIYF
v_call: TRBV12-3/TRBV12-4; d_call: TRBD2; j_call: TRBJ2-3; cdr3_aa: CASRIAGGITDTQYF
v_call: TRBV20-1; d_call: .; j_call: TRBJ2-1; cdr3_aa: CSASGPSPGNNEQFF
v_call: TRBV11-2; d_call: .; j_call: TRBJ2-7; cdr3_aa: CASRFGGGVYEQYF
v_call: TRBV2; d_call: TRBD1; j_call: TRBJ2-3; cdr3_aa: CASSGGTGASDTQYF
v_call: TRBV19; d_call: TRBD2; j_call: TRBJ2-3; cdr3_aa: CASSILPGLASTDTQYF
v_call: TRBV12-3/TRBV12-4; d_call: .; j_call: TRBJ1-4; cdr3_aa: CASSSGVNANEKLFF
v_call: TRBV7-6; d_call: TRBD1; j_call: TRBJ1-4; cdr3_aa: CASSSGQGPNEKLFF
v_call: TRBV20-1; d_call: .; j_call: TRBJ2-7; cdr3_aa: CSSHSLQAAPYEQYF
v_call: TRBV20-1; d_call: TRBD2; j_call: TRBJ2-1; cdr3_aa: CSAQSLAGVSDEQFF
v_call: TRBV2; d_call: TRBD2; j_call: TRBJ2-5; cdr3_aa: CASSGGGVETQYF
v_call: TRBV7-2; d_call: TRBD1; j_call: TRBJ2-3; cdr3_aa: CASSERGRAGDTQYF
v_call: TRBV11-2; d_call: .; j_call: TRBJ2-5; cdr3_aa: CASSSLLKGKTQYF
v_call: TRBV4-2; d_call: .; j_call: TRBJ1-5; cdr3_aa: CASSQEMDQPQHF
v_call: TRBV7-2; d_call: .; j_call: TRBJ1-5; cdr3_aa: CASSLGDFSNQPQHF
v_call: TRBV7-2; d_call: .; j_call: TRBJ2-5; cdr3_aa: CASSLEPFQETQYF
v_call: TRBV7-9; d_call: .; j_call: TRBJ2-1; cdr3_aa: CASSYPGGNEQFF
v_call: TRBV5-1; d_call: .; j_call: TRBJ2-3; cdr3_aa: CASSNGGVGTQYF